This TCR beta chain was retrieved from a study of OX40 agonist ivuxolimab in advanced cancers. Study information: Ivuxolimab, an antibody that agonizes OX40 (CD134), was administered to the patients.

Profiled with immunoSEQ multiplex PCR; TCRdb holds only in-frame clones, not every one. Among fewer than 100,000 clones listed, more than 75% were seen once. This clone was recorded only once. The CDR3 is 13 residues long. V lost 4 bases, J lost 3 bases, and 11 bases lay in between. From germline, CDR1 is SGHRS and CDR2 YFSETQ. Sequencing used CD4+ or CD8+ T cells sorted from blood, obtained in a trial of the OX40 agonist ivuxolimab. The clonotype originates from an adult with an advanced solid tumor such as melanoma, head and neck, liver or kidney cancer. V is TRBV5-1 and J is TRBJ2-7, with D possibly matching TRBD2 (6 bases). Written as DNA, the CDR3 is TGCGCCAGCAGCACGGGGGAGGTCTACGAGCAGTACTTC. As protein: CASSTGEVYEQYF. Full variable domain (outside the CDR3, taken from reference TRBV5-1 and TRBJ2-7): KAGVTQTPRYLIKTRGQQVTLSCSPISGHRSVSWYQQTPGQGLQFLFEYFSETQRNKGNFPGRFSGRQFSNSRSEMNVSTLELGDSALYLCASSTGEVYEQYFGPGTRLTVT.